Included here is one T cell receptor (beta chain) sequence, with context. The sample holds a few counts of this clonotype. Its recognized antigen is unknown. No base quality values were provided; no much bigger clone lies one nucleotide off. The entry originates in a study of T cells after yellow fever vaccination (dated by TCRdb to the late 2010s). In the study overall: Libraries from fractions with low cell numbers were prepared with the SMART-Seq v4 Ultra Low Input RNA kit. To follow T-cell clones before and after primary and booster YFV17D yellow fever vaccination, bulk TCR alpha and beta repertoires were sequenced over time. Two healthy male donors, one aged 18 to 30 and one aged 30 to 40 years, were included in the cohort. Blood was collected at multiple timepoints before and after primary and secondary immunization, and bulk PBMC replicates and cell subsets were isolated.

This sample's treatment or condition label indicates: live attenuated yellow fever vaccine strain. At each blood-draw timepoint, two biological replicates of bulk PBMCs were collected. A standard Ficoll-Paque protocol was used to isolate PBMCs from peripheral blood. RNA was extracted with TriZol from bulk PBMCs, CD4 and CD8 fractions, and dextramer-positive and dextramer-negative fractions. TCR cDNA was synthesized by 5'RACE template switching, through which a universal primer site and unique molecular identifiers were introduced. Priming for cDNA synthesis came from both the TCR alpha and TCR beta constant segments. Two PCR steps were used to amplify libraries, with sample barcodes and sequencing adapters being added in the second step. Libraries were sequenced on Illumina HiSeq 2500 (2x100 bp) or NovaSeq (2x150 bp). The published analysis was carried out like this. MIGEC was used to demultiplex reads and collapse the reads into UMI consensus sequences, and MiXCR was used for V(D)J alignment. Vaccine-responding clonotypes were defined with edgeR using replicate PBMC samples, requiring FDR below 0.01 and a log2 fold change above 5 up to day 15. CD4 or CD8 identity was assigned to each bulk clonotype according to whether the clonotype was present at higher abundance in the sequenced CD4 repertoire or the sequenced CD8 repertoire. The public sequencing data were trimmed at Q25 with fastp and processed into clonotypes with MiXCR by TCRdb, which kept only in-frame beta chains. All rows with the same CDR3 protein become a single entry with the most common DNA and genes. These V and J calls originate from TCRdb's pipeline instead of the authors' own analysis. Within this sample are roughly 330,000 distinct CDR3 sequences, with around 6.8% of them counted one time only. In total, the top ten clones hold around 17% of the sample.

Study-level results and caveats: Most clones expanded after primary vaccination were re-detected after the booster (almost 97% of CD4 and 88% of CD8), suggesting broad memory maintenance. Compared with the primary T-cell response, the secondary T-cell response was faster but weaker, reaching its peak on day 5 rather than on day 15. Because abundant contaminating clonotypes from the bulk population could be contained in FACS-sorted repertoires, computational filtering was required. A small share of clonotypes occurred in both CD4 and CD8 compartments, likely arising from convergent recombination. Because only a couple of donors were included in the study, the extent to which the findings can be generalized is limited.

Here V drops 0 bases and J drops 2 bases, and the junction holds 10 bases not matched to any gene. CDR1 and CDR2 are read off the germline V gene (reference sequence) as DFQATT and SNEGSKA. There are 17 amino acids in the CDR3, from cysteine to phenylalanine inclusive. The DNA shown is the 51-base CDR3, in frame from base 1. Here the chain combines TRBV20-1 and TRBJ2-3, and 8 junctional nucleotides match TRBD1. This material consisted of PBMCs, taken roughly 45 days after the first yellow fever vaccination. The TCR comes from a man aged 18 to 30 who received the YFV17D yellow fever vaccine. The CDR3 reads as follows: CSARDTLDREITDTQYF. The nucleotide sequence reads as follows: TGCAGTGCTAGAGACACCCTGGACAGGGAAATCACAGATACGCAGTATTTT.